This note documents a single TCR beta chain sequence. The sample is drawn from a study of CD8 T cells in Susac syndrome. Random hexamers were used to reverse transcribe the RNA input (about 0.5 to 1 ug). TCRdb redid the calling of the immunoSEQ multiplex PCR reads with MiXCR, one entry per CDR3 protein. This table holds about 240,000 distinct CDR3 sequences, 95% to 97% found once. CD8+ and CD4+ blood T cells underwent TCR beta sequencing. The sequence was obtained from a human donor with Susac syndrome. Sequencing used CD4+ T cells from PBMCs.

This CDR3 is CASGIPDSIAKNIQYF. DNA for the CDR3: TGCGCCAGCGGAATACCGGACTCTATAGCCAAAAACATTCAGTACTTC. The J gene is TRBJ2-4, the V gene TRBV4-1, with D perhaps matching TRBD2 (5 bases). This CDR3 is built from 16 residues. Germline V gives CDR1 MGHRA, CDR2 YSYEKL. Trimming removed 8 bases at V and 0 bases at J, with 17 bases between.